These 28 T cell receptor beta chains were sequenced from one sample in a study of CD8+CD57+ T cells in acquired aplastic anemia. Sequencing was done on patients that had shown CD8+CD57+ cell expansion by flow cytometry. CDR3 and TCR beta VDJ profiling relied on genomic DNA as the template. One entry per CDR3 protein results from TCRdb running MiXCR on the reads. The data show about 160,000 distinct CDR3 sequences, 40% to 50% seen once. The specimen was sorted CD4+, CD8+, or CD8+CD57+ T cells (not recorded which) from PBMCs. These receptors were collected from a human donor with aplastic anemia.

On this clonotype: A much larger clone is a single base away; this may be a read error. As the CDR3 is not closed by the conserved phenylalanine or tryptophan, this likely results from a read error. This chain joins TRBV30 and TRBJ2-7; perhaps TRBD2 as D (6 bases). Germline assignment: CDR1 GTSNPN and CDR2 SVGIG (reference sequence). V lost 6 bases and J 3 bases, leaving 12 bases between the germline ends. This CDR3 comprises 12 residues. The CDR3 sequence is CACRRRDYEQYS. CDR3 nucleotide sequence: TGTGCCTGTCGACGGCGGGACTACGAGCAGTACTCC.

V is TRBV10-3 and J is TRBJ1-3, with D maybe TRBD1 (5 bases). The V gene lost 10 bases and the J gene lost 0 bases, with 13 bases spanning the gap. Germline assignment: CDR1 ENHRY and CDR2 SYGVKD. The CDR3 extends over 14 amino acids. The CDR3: CATATASSGNTIYF. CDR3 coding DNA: TGTGCCACAGCGACAGCCAGCTCTGGAAACACCATATATTTT.

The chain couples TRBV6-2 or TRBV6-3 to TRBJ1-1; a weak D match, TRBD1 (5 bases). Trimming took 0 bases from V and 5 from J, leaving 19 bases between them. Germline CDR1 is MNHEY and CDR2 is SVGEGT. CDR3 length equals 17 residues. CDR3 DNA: TGTGCCAGCAGTTACTCGAGGGCGGGGCCCCTTGGGACTGAAGCTTTCTTT. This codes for CASSYSRAGPLGTEAFF.

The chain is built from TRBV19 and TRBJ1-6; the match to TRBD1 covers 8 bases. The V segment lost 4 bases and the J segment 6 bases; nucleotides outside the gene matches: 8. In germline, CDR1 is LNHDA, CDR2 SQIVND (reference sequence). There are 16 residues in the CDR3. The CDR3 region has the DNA TGTGCCAGTAGTACCACCGGACAGGGAGGTAATTCACCCCTCCACTTT. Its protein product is CASSTTGQGGNSPLHF. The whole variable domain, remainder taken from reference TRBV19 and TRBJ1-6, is DGGITQSPKYLFRKEGQNVTLSCEQNLNHDAMYWYRQDPGQGLRLIYYSQIVNDFQKGDIAEGYSVSREKKESFPLTVTSAQKNPTAFYLCASSTTGQGGNSPLHFGNGTRLTVT.

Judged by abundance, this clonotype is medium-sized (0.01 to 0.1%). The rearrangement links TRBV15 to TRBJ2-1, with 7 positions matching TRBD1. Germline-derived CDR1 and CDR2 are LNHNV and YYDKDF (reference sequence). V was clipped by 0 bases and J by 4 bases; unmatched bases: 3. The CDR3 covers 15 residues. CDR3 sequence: CATSREGRGYNEQFF. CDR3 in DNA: TGTGCCACCAGCAGAGAGGGCAGGGGGTACAATGAGCAGTTCTTC.

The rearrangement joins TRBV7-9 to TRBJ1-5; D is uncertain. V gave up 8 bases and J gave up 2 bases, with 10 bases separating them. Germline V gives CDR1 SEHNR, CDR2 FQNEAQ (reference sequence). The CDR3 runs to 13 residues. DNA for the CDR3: TGTGCCAGCGCGGGGAGGGGCAATCAGCCCCAGCATTTT. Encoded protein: CASAGRGNQPQHF.

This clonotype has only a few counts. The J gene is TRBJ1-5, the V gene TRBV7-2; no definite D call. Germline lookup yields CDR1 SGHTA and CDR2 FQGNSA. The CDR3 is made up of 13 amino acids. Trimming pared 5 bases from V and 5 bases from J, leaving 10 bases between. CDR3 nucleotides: TGTGCCAGCAGCCTGATTAAAGATCAGCCCCAGCATTTT. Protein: CASSLIKDQPQHF.

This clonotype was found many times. In nucleotides, the CDR3 is TGTGCCACCAGTGACCGGGACAGGGTAAGAGACAATGAGCAGTTCTTC. Translated: CATSDRDRVRDNEQFF. V and J are TRBV24-1 and TRBJ2-1; 9 nucleotides line up with TRBD1. The CDR3 length is 16 residues. Germline CDR1 is KGHDR and CDR2 is SFDVKD. J was trimmed by 5 bases and V by 4 bases; bases with no gene match: 8.

CDR3 sequence (DNA): TGTGCCAGCTCACAGGGACTAGCGGGAGCTACTGACAATGAGCAGTTCTTC. As protein: CASSQGLAGATDNEQFF. The chain uses TRBV18 and TRBJ2-1, with 14 bases identical to TRBD2. This CDR3 has 17 amino acids. CDR1 KGHSH and CDR2 LQKENI come from the germline V gene. Losses at the gene ends were 4 bases for V and 5 bases for J; bases not matched to a gene: 7.

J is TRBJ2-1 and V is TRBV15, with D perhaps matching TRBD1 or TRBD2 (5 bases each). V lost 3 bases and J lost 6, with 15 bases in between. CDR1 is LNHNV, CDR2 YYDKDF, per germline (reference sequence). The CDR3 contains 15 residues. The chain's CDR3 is CATSSPPTGLNEQFF. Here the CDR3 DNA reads TGTGCCACCAGCAGCCCCCCGACGGGGCTCAATGAGCAGTTCTTC.

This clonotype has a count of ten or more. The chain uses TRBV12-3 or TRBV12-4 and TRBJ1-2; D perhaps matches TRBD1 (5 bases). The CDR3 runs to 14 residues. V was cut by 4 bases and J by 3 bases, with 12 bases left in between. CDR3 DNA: TGTGCCAGCAGTTCCCAGGGTCCCTACTATGGCTACACCTTC. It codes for CASSSQGPYYGYTF.

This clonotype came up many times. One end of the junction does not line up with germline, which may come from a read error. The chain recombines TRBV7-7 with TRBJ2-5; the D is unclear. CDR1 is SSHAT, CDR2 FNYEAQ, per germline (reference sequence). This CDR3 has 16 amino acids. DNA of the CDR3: TGTGCTAGCAGCCCCGGGTGGGGAAACCGCCAAGAGACCCAGTACTTC. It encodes CASSPGWGNRQETQYF.

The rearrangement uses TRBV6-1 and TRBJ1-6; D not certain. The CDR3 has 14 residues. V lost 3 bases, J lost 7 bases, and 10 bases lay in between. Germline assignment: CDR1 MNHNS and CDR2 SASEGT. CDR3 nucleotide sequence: TGTGCCAGCAGTGAGGAGGCGTTGAATTCACCCCTCCACTTT. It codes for CASSEEALNSPLHF.

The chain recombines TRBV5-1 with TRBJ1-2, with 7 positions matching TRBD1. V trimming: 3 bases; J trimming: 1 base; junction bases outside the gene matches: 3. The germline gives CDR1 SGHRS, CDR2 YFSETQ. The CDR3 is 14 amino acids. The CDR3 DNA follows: TGCGCCAGCAGCTCGACAGGGAGTAACTATGGCTACACCTTC. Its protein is CASSSTGSNYGYTF.

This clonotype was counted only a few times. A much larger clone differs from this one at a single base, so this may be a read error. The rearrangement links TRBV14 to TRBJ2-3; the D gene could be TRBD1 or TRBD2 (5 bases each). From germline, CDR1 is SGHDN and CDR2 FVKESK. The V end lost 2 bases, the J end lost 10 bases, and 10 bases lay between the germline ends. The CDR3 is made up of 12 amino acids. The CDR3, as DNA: TGTGCCAGCAGCCAAACGGTGGGGGCGCAGTATTTT. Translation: CASSQTVGAQYF. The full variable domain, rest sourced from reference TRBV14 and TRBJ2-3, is EAGVTQFPSHSVIEKGQTVTLRCDPISGHDNLYWYRRVMGKEIKFLLHFVKESKQDESGMPNNRFLAERTGGTYSTLKVQPAELEDSGVYFCASSQTVGAQYFGPGTRLTVL.

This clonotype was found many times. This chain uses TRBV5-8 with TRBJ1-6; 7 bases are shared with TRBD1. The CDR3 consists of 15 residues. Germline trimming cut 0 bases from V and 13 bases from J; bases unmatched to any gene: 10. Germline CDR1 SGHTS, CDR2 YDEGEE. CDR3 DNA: TGTGCCAGCAGCTTGGGTCGGGACAGCGGAGGTCCCCTCCACTTT. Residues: CASSLGRDSGGPLHF.

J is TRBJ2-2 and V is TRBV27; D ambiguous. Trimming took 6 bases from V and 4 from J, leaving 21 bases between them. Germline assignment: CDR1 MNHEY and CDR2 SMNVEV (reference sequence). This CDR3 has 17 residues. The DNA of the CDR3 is TGTGCCAGCAGCAAGACCCGGACGGCAATTCTCACCGGGGAGCTGTTTTTT. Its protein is CASSKTRTAILTGELFF.

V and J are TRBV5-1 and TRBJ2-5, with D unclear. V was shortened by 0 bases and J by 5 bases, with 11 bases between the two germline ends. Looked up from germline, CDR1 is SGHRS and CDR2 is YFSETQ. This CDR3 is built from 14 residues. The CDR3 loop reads CASSLEGFKETQYF. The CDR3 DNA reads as TGCGCCAGCAGCTTGGAAGGCTTTAAGGAGACCCAGTACTTC.

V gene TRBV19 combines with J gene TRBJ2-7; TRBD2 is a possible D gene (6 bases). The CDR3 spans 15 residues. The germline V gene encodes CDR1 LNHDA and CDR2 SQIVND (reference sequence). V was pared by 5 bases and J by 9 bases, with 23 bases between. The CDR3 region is CASSLLIRDFVGQYF. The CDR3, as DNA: TGTGCCAGTAGTCTCTTAATTCGGGACTTCGTTGGGCAGTACTTC.

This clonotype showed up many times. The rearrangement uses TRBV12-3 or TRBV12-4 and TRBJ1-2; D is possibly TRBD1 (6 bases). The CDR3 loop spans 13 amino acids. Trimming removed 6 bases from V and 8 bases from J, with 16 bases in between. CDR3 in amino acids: CASRLRGGAGYTF. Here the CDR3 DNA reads TGTGCCAGCAGACTAAGGGGGGGGGCCGGCTACACCTTC.

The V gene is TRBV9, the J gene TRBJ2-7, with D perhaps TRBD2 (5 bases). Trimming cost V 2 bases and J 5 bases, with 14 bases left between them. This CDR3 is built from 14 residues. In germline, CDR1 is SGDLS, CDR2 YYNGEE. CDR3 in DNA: TGTGCCAGCAGCGTTGCGAGGGCCCGGGACGAGCAGTACTTC. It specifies CASSVARARDEQYF.

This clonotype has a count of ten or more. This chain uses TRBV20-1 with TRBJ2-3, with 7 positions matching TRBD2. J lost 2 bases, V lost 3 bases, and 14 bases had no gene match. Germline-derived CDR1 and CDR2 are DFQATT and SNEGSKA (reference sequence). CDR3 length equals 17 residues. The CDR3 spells CSASHLLAVRITDTQYF. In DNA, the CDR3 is TGCAGTGCTAGTCACCTGCTAGCGGTAAGAATCACAGATACGCAGTATTTT.

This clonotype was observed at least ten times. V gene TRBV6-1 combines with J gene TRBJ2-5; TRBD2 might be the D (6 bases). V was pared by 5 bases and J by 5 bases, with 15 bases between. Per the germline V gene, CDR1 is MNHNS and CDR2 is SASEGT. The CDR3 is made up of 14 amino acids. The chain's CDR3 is CASSRLVGRETQYF. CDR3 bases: TGTGCCAGCAGTCGACTAGTGGGTCGGGAGACCCAGTACTTC.

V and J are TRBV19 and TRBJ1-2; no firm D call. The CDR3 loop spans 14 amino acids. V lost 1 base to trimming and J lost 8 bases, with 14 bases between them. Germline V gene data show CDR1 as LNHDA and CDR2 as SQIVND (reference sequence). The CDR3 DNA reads TGTGCCAGTAGTATAGGCCTTCGGGTACGGGGCTACACCTTC. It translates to CASSIGLRVRGYTF.

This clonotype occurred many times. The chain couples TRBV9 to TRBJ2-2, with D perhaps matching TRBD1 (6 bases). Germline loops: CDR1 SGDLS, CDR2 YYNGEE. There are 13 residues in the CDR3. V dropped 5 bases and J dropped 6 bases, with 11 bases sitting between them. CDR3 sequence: CASRTGVAGELFF. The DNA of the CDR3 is TGTGCCAGCAGGACAGGTGTCGCCGGGGAGCTGTTTTTT.

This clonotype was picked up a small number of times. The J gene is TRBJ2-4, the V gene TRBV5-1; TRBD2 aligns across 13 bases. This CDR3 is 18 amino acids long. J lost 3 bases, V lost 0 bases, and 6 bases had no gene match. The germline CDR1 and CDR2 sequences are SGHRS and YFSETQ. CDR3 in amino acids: CASSLGLAGGNDKNIQYF. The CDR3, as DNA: TGCGCCAGCAGCTTGGGACTAGCGGGAGGAAATGACAAAAACATTCAGTACTTC.

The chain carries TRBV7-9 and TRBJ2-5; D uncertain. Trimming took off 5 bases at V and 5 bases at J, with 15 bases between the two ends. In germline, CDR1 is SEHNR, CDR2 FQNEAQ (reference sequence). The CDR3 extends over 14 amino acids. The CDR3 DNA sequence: TGTGCCAGCAGCCCCCCCCTAAGGATGGAGACCCAGTACTTC. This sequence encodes CASSPPLRMETQYF.

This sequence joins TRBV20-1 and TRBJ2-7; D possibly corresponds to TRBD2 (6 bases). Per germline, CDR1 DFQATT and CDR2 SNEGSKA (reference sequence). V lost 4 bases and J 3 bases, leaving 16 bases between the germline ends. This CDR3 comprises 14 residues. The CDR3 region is CSATSEINVYEQYF. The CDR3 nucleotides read TGCAGTGCTACTAGCGAGATAAACGTCTACGAGCAGTACTTC.